A single sample is the source of the 5 T cell receptor beta chains below, sequenced in a study of identifying expanded T cells in peripheral blood. Only in-frame clones appear in the TCRdb table, and some are missing; sequencing was by immunoSEQ multiplex PCR. The table has 130,000 or so clones, more than 75% seen once. The sequencing input was blood. The receptors here all came from a person aged 18 to 75 in good health.

The chain employs TRBV10-3 and TRBJ2-3; a possible D gene is TRBD2 (6 bases). Germline lookup yields CDR1 ENHRY and CDR2 SYGVKD. This CDR3 has 13 residues. V was trimmed by 6 bases and J by 0 bases, leaving 7 bases between them. CDR3 region: CAIRGTSTDTQYF. The CDR3 DNA reads TGTGCCATCAGAGGGACTAGCACAGATACGCAGTATTTT.

The gene calls are TRBV5-4 and TRBJ1-5, with unresolved D. The CDR3 loop spans 16 amino acids. Germline loops: CDR1 SGHNT, CDR2 YYREEE (reference sequence). V was trimmed by 7 bases and J by 1 base, leaving 18 bases between them. The CDR3 DNA follows: TGTGCCAGCCGTTTATGTGGACGCAGAAGCAATCAGCCCCAGCATTTT. Its protein is CASRLCGRRSNQPQHF. Full variable domain (outside the CDR3, taken from reference TRBV5-4 and TRBJ1-5): ETGVTQSPTHLIKTRGQQVTLRCSSQSGHNTVSWYQQALGQGPQFIFQYYREEENGRGNFPPRFSGLQFPNYSSELNVNALELDDSALYLCASRLCGRRSNQPQHFGDGTRLSIL.

The rearrangement links TRBV5-5 to TRBJ1-1; D unclear. Trimming took 0 bases from V and 2 from J, leaving 8 bases between them. In germline, CDR1 is SGHKS, CDR2 YYEKEE (reference sequence). The CDR3 is 14 residues long. CDR3 in amino acids: CASSLVYGNTEAFF. Here the CDR3 DNA reads TGTGCCAGCAGCTTGGTTTACGGAAACACTGAAGCTTTCTTT. Full variable domain (rest looked up from reference TRBV5-5 and TRBJ1-1): DAGVTQSPTHLIKTRGQQVTLRCSPISGHKSVSWYQQVLGQGPQFIFQYYEKEERGRGNFPDRFSARQFPNYSSELNVNALLLGDSALYLCASSLVYGNTEAFFGQGTRLTVV.

The chain recombines TRBV13 with TRBJ2-3; maybe TRBD1 (6 bases). The CDR3 is 15 amino acids. The V end lost 2 bases, the J end lost 5 bases, and 14 bases lay between the germline ends. Germline V gene lookup returns CDR1 PRHDT and CDR2 FYEKMQ (reference sequence). The CDR3 loop reads CASSLQGFGGDTQYF. The DNA for the CDR3 is TGTGCCAGCAGCTTACAGGGGTTTGGTGGAGATACGCAGTATTTT.

This chain joins TRBV30 and TRBJ2-3; the match to TRBD1 covers 8 bases. The CDR3 sequence is 14 residues long. V lost 5 bases and J lost 2; bases outside the gene matches: 6. The germline V gene encodes CDR1 GTSNPN and CDR2 SVGIG (reference sequence). CDR3 coding DNA: TGTGCCTGGTCCAGGGGGCGGCTCACAGATACGCAGTATTTT. It encodes CAWSRGRLTDTQYF. Full variable domain (remainder filled in from reference TRBV30 and TRBJ2-3): SQTIHQWPATLVQPVGSPLSLECTVEGTSNPNLYWYRQAAGRGLQLLFYSVGIGQISSEVPQNLSASRPQDRQFILSSKKLLLSDSGFYLCAWSRGRLTDTQYFGPGTRLTVL.